This T cell receptor beta chain came from a study of a mutant IDH1 vaccine in newly diagnosed glioma. The junction had 5 bases not matched to a gene; V was cut back by 3 bases and J by 0 bases. Germline V lookup: CDR1 SGHDN, CDR2 FVKESK. The CDR3 totals 18 residues. Time point indicated: week 11, during vaccination. Mutant IDH1 20-mer peptide, at 300 ug, made up each vaccine dose, with topical imiquimod. This clone was recorded many times. Antigen unknown. The table came from immunoSEQ multiplex PCR; TCRdb's copy has only in-frame clones and leaves some out. The sample shows roughly 120,000 clones, around 80% of them seen only once.

This sample comprised PBMCs, obtained from a glioma patient whose treatment included an IDH1 peptide vaccine. The V and J genes are TRBV14 and TRBJ2-3; TRBD2 agrees at 14 bases. The clonotype originates from a man aged 35 to 55 with glioma. The CDR3 region has the DNA TGTGCCAGCAGCCATCCCCGACTAGCGGGGGGGAGCACAGATACGCAGTATTTT. Translation gives CASSHPRLAGGSTDTQYF.